This entry lists 11 T cell receptor beta chains sequenced from one sample in a study of OX40 agonist ivuxolimab in advanced cancers. Assay: immunoSEQ multiplex PCR; the TCRdb copy retains only in-frame clones and omits some. Of 80,000 to 95,000 clones in the sample, under 95% were seen once. The material was CD4+ or CD8+ T cells sorted from blood, obtained in a trial of the OX40 agonist ivuxolimab. The receptors were sampled from an adult with an advanced solid tumor such as melanoma, head and neck, liver or kidney cancer.

V usage is TRBV28 and J usage is TRBJ1-5; 9 positions match TRBD1. V lost 5 bases, J lost 5 bases, and 16 bases stayed unmatched. The length of the CDR3 is 18 residues. Germline values: CDR1 MDHEN, CDR2 SYDVKM. The CDR3 spells CASSTAKVPGQGYQPQHF. The CDR3 DNA reads TGTGCCAGCAGTACCGCAAAAGTCCCGGGACAGGGTTATCAGCCCCAGCATTTT.

The table lists this clone with a count of one. This chain joins TRBV29-1 and TRBJ2-3, with TRBD2 identical over 14 bases. CDR1 SQVTM and CDR2 ANQGSEA come from the germline V gene. With 7 bases clipped from V and 6 bases from J, the junction kept 12 bases outside the gene matches. CDR3 length: 16 amino acids. The DNA of the CDR3 is TGCAGCGCCTCCACGGGGACTAGCGGGGGTGACGATACGCAGTATTTT. It specifies CSASTGTSGGDDTQYF.

This chain uses TRBV29-1 with TRBJ1-4; 10 bases agree with TRBD1. This CDR3 has 14 residues. Germline V gives CDR1 SQVTM, CDR2 ANQGSEA. With 0 bases clipped from V and 7 bases from J, the junction kept 2 bases outside the gene matches. For the CDR3, the DNA is TGCAGCGTTGAAGACGGACAGGGGGGTGAAAAACTGTTTTTT. Amino acids: CSVEDGQGGEKLFF.

V gene TRBV7-2 combines with J gene TRBJ2-1; D is undetermined. This CDR3 is built from 13 residues. V lost 1 base, J lost 5 bases, and 6 bases lay in between. From germline, CDR1 is SGHTA and CDR2 FQGNSA. DNA of the CDR3: TGTGCCAGCAGCTTAGAACAGCACAATGAGCAGTTCTTC. Its protein product is CASSLEQHNEQFF.

This sequence joins TRBV5-1 and TRBJ2-6; maybe TRBD1 (7 bases). There are 18 residues in the CDR3. Germline CDR1 and CDR2: SGHRS and YFSETQ. V lost 0 bases, J lost 1 base, and 14 bases lay in between. The CDR3 region is CASSLGQGGTSGANVLTF. In DNA form, the CDR3 reads TGCGCCAGCAGCTTGGGACAGGGAGGAACTTCTGGGGCCAACGTCCTGACTTTC.

The chain links TRBV28 to TRBJ1-5; tentative D call: TRBD1 (5 bases). Trimming cost V 6 bases and J 2 bases, with 8 bases left between them. Germline lookup yields CDR1 MDHEN and CDR2 SYDVKM. The CDR3 extends over 13 amino acids. As DNA, the CDR3 is TGTGCCAGCAGCGGGGGAGGCAATCAGCCCCAGCATTTT. Translating it yields CASSGGGNQPQHF. The full variable domain, rest sourced from reference TRBV28 and TRBJ1-5, is DVKVTQSSRYLVKRTGEKVFLECVQDMDHENMFWYRQDPGLGLRLIYFSYDVKMKEKGDIPEGYSVSREKKERFSLILESASTNQTSMYLCASSGGGNQPQHFGDGTRLSIL.

V and J are TRBV12-5 and TRBJ2-7; the D is unclear. Germline assignment: CDR1 LGHNT and CDR2 FRNRAP. Trimming removed 5 bases at V and 0 bases at J, with 17 bases between. The CDR3 runs to 16 residues. The CDR3 loop reads CASGPPDVVNSYEQYF. Here the CDR3 DNA reads TGTGCTAGTGGTCCCCCGGATGTTGTGAACTCCTACGAGCAGTACTTC.

V is TRBV19 and J is TRBJ2-2, with a possible D match to TRBD1 (6 bases). The CDR3 loop spans 16 amino acids. The germline gives CDR1 LNHDA, CDR2 SQIVND (reference sequence). V gave up 4 bases and J gave up 2 bases, with 14 bases separating them. The CDR3 loop reads CASSTQVRGNTGELFF. The CDR3 DNA sequence: TGTGCCAGTAGTACCCAGGTCAGGGGTAACACCGGGGAGCTGTTTTTT.

The V and J genes are TRBV6-6 and TRBJ1-5; D is uncertain. Germline lookup yields CDR1 MNHNY and CDR2 SVGAGI (reference sequence). The CDR3 sequence is 13 residues long. Trimming stripped 5 bases from V and 3 bases from J, with 8 bases between. CDR3 sequence: CASSPRLNQPQHF. CDR3 in DNA: TGTGCCAGCAGTCCGCGACTCAATCAGCCCCAGCATTTT.

The gene calls are TRBV9 and TRBJ1-2, with D perhaps matching TRBD1 (5 bases). Germline CDR1 SGDLS, CDR2 YYNGEE. Trimming took off 2 bases at V and 4 bases at J, with 9 bases between the two ends. The CDR3 is 13 residues long. The CDR3 sequence is CASSVGPGYGYTF. The CDR3 nucleotides read TGTGCCAGCAGCGTGGGACCCGGCTATGGCTACACCTTC.

The chain joins TRBV19 to TRBJ1-5; the D gene is possibly TRBD1 (5 bases). V shed 1 base and J shed 4 bases, with 14 bases lying between them. Germline CDR1 reads LNHDA; CDR2 reads SQIVND (reference sequence). CDR3 size: 16 residues. The CDR3: CASSIGVGTLNQPQHF. As DNA, the CDR3 is TGTGCCAGTAGTATAGGGGTCGGGACTCTAAATCAGCCCCAGCATTTT.